The 24 T cell receptor beta chains below all came from one sample that was sequenced in a study of PD-L1 blockade in urothelial cancer. Sequencing was performed with immunoSEQ multiplex PCR; in TCRdb, only in-frame clones are kept and a portion is missing. The data contain 85,000 to 95,000 clones, 90% of them singletons. Time point described: pretreatment peripheral blood. The sample was PBMCs, taken around atezolizumab (anti-PD-L1) treatment. These receptors were taken from a man in his 60s with urothelial cancer.

This clone was recorded only once. V is TRBV9 and J is TRBJ1-2; no clear D. Trimming removed 0 bases from V and 5 bases from J, with 8 bases in between. The CDR3 loop spans 13 amino acids. CDR1 SGDLS and CDR2 YYNGEE come from the germline V gene. Written as DNA, the CDR3 is TGTGCCAGCAGCGTAGATCCTTTATATGGCTACACCTTC. It codes for CASSVDPLYGYTF.

The rearrangement links TRBV6-1 to TRBJ2-7; 7 bases fit TRBD1. The CDR3 runs 11 residues. Trimming took 10 bases from V and 5 from J; bases not matched to a gene: 5. The germline V gene has CDR1 MNHNS and CDR2 SASEGT. The CDR3 region has the DNA TGTGCCACCGGACAGGACCACGAGCAGTACTTC. Its protein product is CATGQDHEQYF.

The chain uses TRBV4-3 and TRBJ1-2; D not resolved. CDR3 length: 13 residues. Trimming took off 0 bases at V and 4 bases at J, with 6 bases between the two ends. The germline V gene encodes CDR1 LGHNA and CDR2 YSLEER. The CDR3 region is CASSQEGSYGYTF. The CDR3 coding sequence is TGCGCCAGCAGCCAAGAAGGGAGCTATGGCTACACCTTC.

The chain recombines TRBV5-1 with TRBJ2-3, with 10 bases that match TRBD2. V gave up 9 bases and J gave up 3 bases; unmatched junction bases: 10. The length of the CDR3 is 15 residues. Germline CDR1 reads SGHRS; CDR2 reads YFSETQ. The CDR3 here is CATQISGGTTDTQYF. The CDR3 DNA reads TGCGCCACCCAGATTAGCGGGGGGACTACAGATACGCAGTATTTT.

The rearrangement joins TRBV30 to TRBJ1-1; 8 bases fit TRBD1. Germline loops: CDR1 GTSNPN, CDR2 SVGIG (reference sequence). The CDR3 consists of 14 residues. J lost 8 bases, V lost 4 bases, and 12 bases had no gene match. The CDR3 sequence: CAWTRAGGGVEAFF. The CDR3 nucleotides read TGTGCCTGGACCCGTGCAGGGGGCGGGGTAGAAGCTTTCTTT.

The chain is built from TRBV7-2 and TRBJ2-5, with 8 positions matching TRBD2. Germline V gives CDR1 SGHTA, CDR2 FQGNSA. CDR3 size: 13 residues. Trimming at V came to 6 bases and at J to 5 bases, leaving 5 bases not matched to a gene. The chain's CDR3 is CASSAGGGETQYF. The CDR3 bases are TGTGCCAGCAGTGCGGGGGGCGGGGAGACCCAGTACTTC.

This clone is a singleton in its sample. V usage is TRBV2 and J usage is TRBJ1-2; the match to TRBD1 covers 9 bases. In germline, CDR1 is SNHLY, CDR2 FYNNEI. The CDR3 consists of 13 residues. V dropped 8 bases and J dropped 4; count of bases not matched to a gene: 5. The CDR3 protein is CASGQQGAYGYTF. The CDR3 nucleotides read TGTGCCAGCGGCCAACAGGGGGCCTATGGCTACACCTTC.

This clone was recorded at least ten times. The CDR3 DNA reads as TGTGCCAGCAGCCCCAGACAGGGGCCATCCTACGAGCAGTACTTC. Its protein product is CASSPRQGPSYEQYF. The chain uses TRBV7-8 and TRBJ2-7; 8 bases match TRBD1. The CDR3 loop spans 15 amino acids. V was clipped by 5 bases and J by 1 base; unmatched bases: 7. The germline V gene encodes CDR1 SGHVS and CDR2 FQNEAQ.

This chain uses TRBV19 with TRBJ2-5; 8 nucleotides match TRBD1. Germline loops: CDR1 LNHDA, CDR2 SQIVND (reference sequence). With V trimmed by 7 bases and J by 5 bases, 3 bases remained unmatched. The CDR3 loop spans 12 amino acids. The CDR3 spells CASTGQGETQYF. DNA for the CDR3: TGTGCCAGTACCGGACAGGGCGAGACCCAGTACTTC.

The V call is TRBV18, the J call TRBJ2-7; TRBD2 might be the D (6 bases). V was clipped by 0 bases and J by 7 bases, with 19 bases between them. The CDR3 loop spans 16 amino acids. Germline lookup yields CDR1 KGHSH and CDR2 LQKENI. CDR3 bases: TGTGCCAGCTCACCACCATCTAGGCTAGCGTCGGGGGAGCAGTACTTC. It encodes CASSPPSRLASGEQYF.

J is TRBJ2-7 and V is TRBV7-2; TRBD2 matches at 14 bases. CDR1 and CDR2 from the germline V gene are SGHTA and FQGNSA. V was pared by 5 bases and J by 3 bases, with 6 bases of the junction left unmatched. The CDR3 is 16 amino acids. The CDR3 coding sequence is TGTGCCAGCAGCATCGACGGGACTAGCGGGAGCTACGAGCAGTACTTC. This gives the protein CASSIDGTSGSYEQYF.

This clone was detected a few times. The chain has TRBV6-5 and TRBJ1-3; unclear D gene. The CDR3 has 15 amino acids. V was clipped by 3 bases and J by 4 bases, with 13 bases between them. Germline V gives CDR1 MNHEY, CDR2 SVGAGI. CDR3 region: CASSYSEGVGNTIYF. CDR3 DNA sequence: TGTGCCAGCAGTTATAGCGAGGGAGTCGGAAACACCATATATTTT.

The chain carries TRBV7-9 and TRBJ2-7, with 11 bases aligning to TRBD1. The CDR3 sequence is 18 residues long. Unmatched junction bases numbered 10, after V lost 3 bases and J lost 0 bases. Germline loops: CDR1 SEHNR, CDR2 FQNEAQ (reference sequence). The CDR3 DNA follows: TGTGCCAGCAGCTTGGGACAGGGGGAAGGCGGCCTCTCCTACGAGCAGTACTTC. This encodes CASSLGQGEGGLSYEQYF.

The chain has TRBV6-5 and TRBJ2-6; tentative D call: TRBD1 (5 bases). V lost 6 bases and J 2 bases, leaving 11 bases between the germline ends. The CDR3 is 15 amino acids. CDR1 is MNHEY and CDR2 is SVGAGI in the germline V gene. For the CDR3, the DNA is TGTGCCAGCAGCTCACAGGCGGCTGGGGCCAACGTCCTGACTTTC. It specifies CASSSQAAGANVLTF.

V and J are TRBV4-1 and TRBJ1-6; a weak D match, TRBD1 (5 bases). The ends were cut back, 1 base at V and 5 bases at J, with 9 bases in the middle. Germline CDR1 reads MGHRA; CDR2 reads YSYEKL. This CDR3 region has 15 residues. The CDR3 sequence: CASSQAGGNNSPLHF. CDR3 DNA: TGCGCCAGCAGCCAAGCGGGGGGAAATAATTCACCCCTCCACTTT.

CDR3: CASSTAGQGGKTQYF. CDR3 coding DNA: TGTGCCAGCAGCACGGCGGGGCAGGGGGGCAAGACCCAGTACTTC. The chain employs TRBV5-4 and TRBJ2-5; possible D gene TRBD1, 7 bases. Germline loops: CDR1 SGHNT, CDR2 YYREEE (reference sequence). Trimming cost V 4 bases and J 6 bases, with 19 bases left between them. The CDR3 covers 15 residues.

The sample holds a few counts of this clone. The J gene is TRBJ1-1, the V gene TRBV5-1, with D possibly matching TRBD1 (6 bases). The CDR3 contains 14 residues. Looked up from germline, CDR1 is SGHRS and CDR2 is YFSETQ. Trimming took 1 base from V and 6 from J, leaving 13 bases between them. Here the CDR3 reads CASSLQGWTSEAFF. CDR3 bases: TGCGCCAGCAGCTTGCAGGGGTGGACCTCTGAAGCTTTCTTT.

J is TRBJ1-3 and V is TRBV9; D may be TRBD1 (6 bases). V gave up 3 bases and J gave up 1 base, with 14 bases separating them. Germline V gives CDR1 SGDLS, CDR2 YYNGEE. The CDR3 contains 16 residues. DNA for the CDR3: TGTGCCAGCAGCGCCTTCTCACAGGGATCTGGAAACACCATATATTTT. This gives the protein CASSAFSQGSGNTIYF.

This chain links TRBV7-2 with TRBJ1-2; 10 nucleotides line up with TRBD1. The germline V gene encodes CDR1 SGHTA and CDR2 FQGNSA. The CDR3 loop spans 17 amino acids. The trim removed 5 bases at V and 6 bases at J, leaving 15 bases unmatched. CDR3 protein: CASSATSTTGGRNGYTF. CDR3 sequence (DNA): TGTGCCAGCAGCGCCACCTCTACGACAGGGGGCAGAAATGGCTACACCTTC.

This clone showed up just a few times. V and J are TRBV7-3 and TRBJ2-1, with 8 bases fitting TRBD1. This CDR3 has 16 residues. The V gene's germline CDR1 is SGHTA and CDR2 FQGTGA. Germline trimming cut 5 bases from V and 5 bases from J; bases unmatched to any gene: 11. CDR3: CASSDPFWDRNNEQFF. In DNA form, the CDR3 reads TGTGCCAGCAGCGACCCCTTCTGGGACAGGAACAATGAGCAGTTCTTC.

The CDR3 DNA reads TGTGCCAGCAGTTTATCGGGGGGGCCAGGAGAGACCCAGTACTTC. Translating it yields CASSLSGGPGETQYF. The V gene is TRBV27, the J gene TRBJ2-5, with D perhaps matching TRBD2 (7 bases). CDR1 is MNHEY, CDR2 SMNVEV, per germline (reference sequence). This CDR3 region has 15 residues. Trimming took off 0 bases at V and 4 bases at J, with 12 bases between the two ends.

The chain recombines TRBV10-1 with TRBJ2-7, with 12 bases fitting TRBD1. V gave up 6 bases and J gave up 5 bases; unmatched junction bases: 11. This CDR3 spans 16 amino acids. Germline-derived CDR1 and CDR2 are WNHNN and SYGVQD (reference sequence). In DNA, the CDR3 is TGCGCCAGCAGCCAAGACCCGGGACAGGGGGCCCACGAGCAGTACTTC. Protein product: CASSQDPGQGAHEQYF.

This rearrangement joins TRBV5-1 to TRBJ2-3; D might be TRBD1 (7 bases). The CDR3 loop spans 16 amino acids. The V end lost 4 bases, the J end lost 7 bases, and 22 bases lay between the germline ends. Germline V CDR1 and CDR2: SGHRS, YFSETQ. The CDR3 nucleotides read TGCGCCAGCAGCCAGGGGGGACAGCGCCTTGGGAATACGCAGTATTTT. It specifies CASSQGGQRLGNTQYF.

V gene TRBV28 combines with J gene TRBJ2-7; 10 bases line up with TRBD2. The length of the CDR3 is 14 residues. Germline V lookup: CDR1 MDHEN, CDR2 SYDVKM. Trimming took 5 bases from V and 6 from J; bases not matched to a gene: 7. The CDR3 region has the DNA TGTGCCAGCAGTGGTCTAGCGGGAGTTTCCGAGCAGTACTTC. This translates into CASSGLAGVSEQYF.